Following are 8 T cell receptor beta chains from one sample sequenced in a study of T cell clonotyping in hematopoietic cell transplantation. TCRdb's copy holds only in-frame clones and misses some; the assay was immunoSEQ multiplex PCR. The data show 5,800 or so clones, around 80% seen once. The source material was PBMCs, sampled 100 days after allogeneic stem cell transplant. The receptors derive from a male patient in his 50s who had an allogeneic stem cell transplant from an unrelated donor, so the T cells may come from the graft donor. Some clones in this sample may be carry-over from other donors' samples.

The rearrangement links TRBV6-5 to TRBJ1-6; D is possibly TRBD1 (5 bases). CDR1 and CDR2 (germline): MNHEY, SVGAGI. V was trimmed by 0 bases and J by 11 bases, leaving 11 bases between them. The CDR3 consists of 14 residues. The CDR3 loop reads CASSYSRYRTPLHF. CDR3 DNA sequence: TGTGCCAGCAGTTACTCGAGGTACAGGACACCCCTCCACTTT.

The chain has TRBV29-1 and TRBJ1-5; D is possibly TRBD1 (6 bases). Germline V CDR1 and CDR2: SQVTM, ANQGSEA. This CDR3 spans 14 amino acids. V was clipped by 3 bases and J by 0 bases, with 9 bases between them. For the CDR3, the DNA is TGCAGCGTTGATAGGGGGAATAGCAATCAGCCCCAGCATTTT. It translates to CSVDRGNSNQPQHF.

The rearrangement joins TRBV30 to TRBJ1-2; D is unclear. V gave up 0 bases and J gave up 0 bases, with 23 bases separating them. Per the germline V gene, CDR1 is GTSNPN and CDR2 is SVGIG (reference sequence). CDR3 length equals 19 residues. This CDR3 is CAWSVLHERAVVPNYGYTF. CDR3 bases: TGTGCCTGGAGTGTACTCCATGAGAGGGCAGTAGTTCCTAACTATGGCTACACCTTC.

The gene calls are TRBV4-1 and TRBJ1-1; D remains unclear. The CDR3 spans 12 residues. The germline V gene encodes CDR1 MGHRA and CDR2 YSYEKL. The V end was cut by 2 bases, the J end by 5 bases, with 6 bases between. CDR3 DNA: TGCGCCAGCAGCCAATCGAGGACTGAAGCTTTCTTT. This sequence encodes CASSQSRTEAFF.

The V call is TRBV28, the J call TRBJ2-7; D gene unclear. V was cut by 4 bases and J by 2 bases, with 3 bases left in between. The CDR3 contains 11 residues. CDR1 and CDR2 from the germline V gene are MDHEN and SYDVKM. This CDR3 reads CASSWAYEQYF. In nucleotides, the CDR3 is TGTGCCAGCAGTTGGGCCTACGAGCAGTACTTC. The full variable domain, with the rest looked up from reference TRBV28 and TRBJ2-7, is DVKVTQSSRYLVKRTGEKVFLECVQDMDHENMFWYRQDPGLGLRLIYFSYDVKMKEKGDIPEGYSVSREKKERFSLILESASTNQTSMYLCASSWAYEQYFGPGTRLTVT.

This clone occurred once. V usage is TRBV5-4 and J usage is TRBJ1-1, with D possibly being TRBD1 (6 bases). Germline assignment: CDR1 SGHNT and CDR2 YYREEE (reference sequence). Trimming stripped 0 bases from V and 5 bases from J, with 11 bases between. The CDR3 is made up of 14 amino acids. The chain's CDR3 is CASSLVGQPTEAFF. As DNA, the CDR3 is TGTGCCAGCAGCTTGGTCGGACAGCCGACTGAAGCTTTCTTT.

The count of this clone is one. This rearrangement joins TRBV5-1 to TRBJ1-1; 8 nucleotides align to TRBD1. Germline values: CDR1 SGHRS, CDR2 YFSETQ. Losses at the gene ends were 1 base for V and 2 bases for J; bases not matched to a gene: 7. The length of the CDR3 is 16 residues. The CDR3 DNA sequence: TGCGCCAGCAGCTTGTTGGAGCAGGGGGCAAACACTGAAGCTTTCTTT. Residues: CASSLLEQGANTEAFF.

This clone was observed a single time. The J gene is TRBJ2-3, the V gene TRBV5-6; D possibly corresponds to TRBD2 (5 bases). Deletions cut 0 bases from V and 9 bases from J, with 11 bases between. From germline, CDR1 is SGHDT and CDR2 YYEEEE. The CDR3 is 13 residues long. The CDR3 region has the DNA TGTGCCAGCAGCTTGGGGCGCCCGGGGACGCAGTATTTT. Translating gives CASSLGRPGTQYF.